This record looks at one T cell receptor beta chain sequence and its context. V lost 1 base to trimming and J lost 2 bases; unmatched junction nucleotides: 1. The CDR3 totals 14 residues. Per the germline V gene, CDR1 is KGHSH and CDR2 is LQKENI. Per the authors' pipeline: Amplified reference gene primers provided the basis for estimating nucleated cell counts. Produced via immunoSEQ multiplex PCR; TCRdb's table is partial and in-frame only. From that table come the V and J calls and clone size; the DNA was used to work out D and trimming. The sample comprises about 89,000 clones, about 74% of which are singletons, and about half rests with the top ten. The sample belongs to a study of blood T cell repertoires in COVID-19. Study summary: Sites in the United States, Italy and Spain provided acute and convalescent COVID-19 samples.

This receptor was taken from a human donor in a cohort sampled during active COVID-19. Sequenced material: peripheral blood. V and J are TRBV18 and TRBJ2-5; 7 bases agree with TRBD1. As DNA, the CDR3 is TGTGCCAGCTCACCACGGACAGGTCAAGAGACCCAGTACTTC. Translation gives CASSPRTGQETQYF.